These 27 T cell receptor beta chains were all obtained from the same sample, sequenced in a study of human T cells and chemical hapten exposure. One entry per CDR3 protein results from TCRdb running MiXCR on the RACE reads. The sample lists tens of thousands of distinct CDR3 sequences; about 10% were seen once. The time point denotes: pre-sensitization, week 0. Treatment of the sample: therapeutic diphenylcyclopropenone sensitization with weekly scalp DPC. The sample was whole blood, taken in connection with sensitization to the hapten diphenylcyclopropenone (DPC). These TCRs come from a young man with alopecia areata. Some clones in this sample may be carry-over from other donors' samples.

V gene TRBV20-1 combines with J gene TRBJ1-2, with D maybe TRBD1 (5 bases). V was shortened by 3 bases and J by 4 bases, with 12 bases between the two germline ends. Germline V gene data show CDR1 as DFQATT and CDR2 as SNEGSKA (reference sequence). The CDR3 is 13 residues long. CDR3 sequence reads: CSASGGASYGYTF. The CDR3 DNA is TGCAGTGCTAGTGGGGGTGCCTCCTATGGCTACACCTTC.

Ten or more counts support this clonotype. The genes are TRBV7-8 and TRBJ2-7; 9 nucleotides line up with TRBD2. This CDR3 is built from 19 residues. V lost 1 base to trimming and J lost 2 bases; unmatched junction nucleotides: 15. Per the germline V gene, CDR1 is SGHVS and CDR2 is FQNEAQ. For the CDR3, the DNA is TGTGCCAGCAGCTTAGGAATTTCGGCGGGGGGGGCGTCCGCCTACGAGCAGTACTTC. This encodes CASSLGISAGGASAYEQYF.

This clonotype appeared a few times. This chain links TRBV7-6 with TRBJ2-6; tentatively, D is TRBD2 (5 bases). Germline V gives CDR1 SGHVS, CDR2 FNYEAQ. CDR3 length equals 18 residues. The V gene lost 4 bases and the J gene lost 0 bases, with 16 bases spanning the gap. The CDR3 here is CASSSQGPSFSGANVLTF. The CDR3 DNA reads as TGTGCCAGCAGCTCCCAAGGGCCTAGCTTCTCTGGGGCCAACGTCCTGACTTTC.

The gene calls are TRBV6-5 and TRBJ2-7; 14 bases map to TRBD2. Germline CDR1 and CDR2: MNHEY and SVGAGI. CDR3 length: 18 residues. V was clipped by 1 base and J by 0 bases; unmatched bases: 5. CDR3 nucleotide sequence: TGTGCCAGCAGTTACTTGGGACTAGCGGGAGTCCTCTCCTACGAGCAGTACGTC. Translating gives CASSYLGLAGVLSYEQYV.

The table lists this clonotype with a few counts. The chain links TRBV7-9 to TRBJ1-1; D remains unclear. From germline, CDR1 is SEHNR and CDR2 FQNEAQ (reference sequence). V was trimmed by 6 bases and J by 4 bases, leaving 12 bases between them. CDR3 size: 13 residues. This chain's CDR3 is CASRLPRITEAFF. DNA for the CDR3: TGTGCCAGCAGGTTGCCCCGGATCACTGAAGCTTTCTTT. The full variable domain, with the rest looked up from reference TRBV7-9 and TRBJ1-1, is DTGVSQNPRHKITKRGQNVTFRCDPISEHNRLYWYRQTLGQGPEFLTYFQNEAQLEKSRLLSDRFSAERPKGSFSTLEIQRTEQGDSAMYLCASRLPRITEAFFGQGTRLTVV.

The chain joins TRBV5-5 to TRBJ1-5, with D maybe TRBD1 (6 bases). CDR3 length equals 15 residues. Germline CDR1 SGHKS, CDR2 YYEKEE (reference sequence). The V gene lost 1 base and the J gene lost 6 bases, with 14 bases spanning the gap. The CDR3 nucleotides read TGTGCCAGCAGCTTGTGGGCAGGGGCAGGTCAGCCCCAGCATTTT. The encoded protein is CASSLWAGAGQPQHF.

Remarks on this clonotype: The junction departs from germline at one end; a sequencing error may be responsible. The CDR3 nucleotides are TGCAGTTCTAGAGATGTGCGGGAGGGGCGAGAAAAACTGTTTTTT. It codes for CSSRDVREGREKLFF. The chain recombines TRBV20-1 with TRBJ1-4; TRBD1 might be the D (5 bases). The CDR3 is made up of 15 amino acids. Germline V gives CDR1 DFQATT, CDR2 SNEGSKA (reference sequence).

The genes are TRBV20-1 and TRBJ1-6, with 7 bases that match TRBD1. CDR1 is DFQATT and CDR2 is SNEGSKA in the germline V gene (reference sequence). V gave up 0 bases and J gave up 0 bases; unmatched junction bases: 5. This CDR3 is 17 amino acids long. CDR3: CSARDTTGSSYNSPLHF. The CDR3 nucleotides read TGCAGTGCTAGAGATACGACAGGGAGCTCCTATAATTCACCCCTCCACTTT.

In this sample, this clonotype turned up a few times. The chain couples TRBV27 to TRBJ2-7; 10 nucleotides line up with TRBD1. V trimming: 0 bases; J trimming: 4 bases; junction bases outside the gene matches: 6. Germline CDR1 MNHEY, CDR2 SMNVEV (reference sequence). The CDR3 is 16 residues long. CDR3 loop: CASSLSGGQGRYEQYF. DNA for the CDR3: TGTGCCAGCAGTTTATCGGGGGGACAGGGGCGATACGAGCAGTACTTC.

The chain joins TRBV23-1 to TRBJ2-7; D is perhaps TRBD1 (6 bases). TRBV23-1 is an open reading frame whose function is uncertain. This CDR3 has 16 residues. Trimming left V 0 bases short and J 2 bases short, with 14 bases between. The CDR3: CASSQSRDISTYEQYV. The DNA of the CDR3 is TGCGCCAGCAGTCAATCCCGGGACATTTCCACCTACGAGCAGTACGTC.

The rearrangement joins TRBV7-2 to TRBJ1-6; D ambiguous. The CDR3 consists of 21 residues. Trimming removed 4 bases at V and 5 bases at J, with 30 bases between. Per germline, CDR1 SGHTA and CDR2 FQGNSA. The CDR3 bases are TGTGCCAGCAGCTCCCCCTTTGTTGTGGTACCCCAAGACGAGAATAATTCACCCCTCCACTTT. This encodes CASSSPFVVVPQDENNSPLHF.

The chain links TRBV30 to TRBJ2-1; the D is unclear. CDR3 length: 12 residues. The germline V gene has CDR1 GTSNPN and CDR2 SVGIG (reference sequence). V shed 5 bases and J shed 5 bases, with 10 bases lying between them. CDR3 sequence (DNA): TGTGCCTGGGCCCCGAACGACAATGAGCAGTTCTTC. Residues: CAWAPNDNEQFF. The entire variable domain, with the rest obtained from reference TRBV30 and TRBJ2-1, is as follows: SQTIHQWPATLVQPVGSPLSLECTVEGTSNPNLYWYRQAAGRGLQLLFYSVGIGQISSEVPQNLSASRPQDRQFILSSKKLLLSDSGFYLCAWAPNDNEQFFGPGTRLTVL.

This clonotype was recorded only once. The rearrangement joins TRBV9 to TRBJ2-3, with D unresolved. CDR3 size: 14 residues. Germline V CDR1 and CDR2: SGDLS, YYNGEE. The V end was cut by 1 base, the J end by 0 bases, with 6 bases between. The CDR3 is CASSVTPSTDTQYF. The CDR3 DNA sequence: TGTGCCAGCAGCGTAACTCCTAGCACAGATACGCAGTATTTT.

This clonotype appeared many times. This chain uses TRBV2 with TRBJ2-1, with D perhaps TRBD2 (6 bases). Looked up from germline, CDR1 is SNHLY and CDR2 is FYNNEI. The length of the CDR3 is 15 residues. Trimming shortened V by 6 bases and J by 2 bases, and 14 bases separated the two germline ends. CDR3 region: CASSSTGGPYNEQFF. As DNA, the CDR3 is TGTGCCAGCAGCTCCACCGGGGGACCCTACAATGAGCAGTTCTTC.

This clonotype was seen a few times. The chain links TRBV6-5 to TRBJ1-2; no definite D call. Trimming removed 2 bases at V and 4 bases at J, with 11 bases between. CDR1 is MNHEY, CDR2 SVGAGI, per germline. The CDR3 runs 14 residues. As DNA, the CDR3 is TGTGCCAGCAGTTACGGGAGTAGCCCCTATGGCTACACCTTC. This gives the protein CASSYGSSPYGYTF.

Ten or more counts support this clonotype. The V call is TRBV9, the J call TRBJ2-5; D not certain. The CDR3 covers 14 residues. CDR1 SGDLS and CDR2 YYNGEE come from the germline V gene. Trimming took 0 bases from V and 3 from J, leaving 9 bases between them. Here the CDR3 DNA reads TGTGCCAGCAGCGTAGATGGCTTAAAAGAGACCCAGTACTTC. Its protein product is CASSVDGLKETQYF.

For the CDR3, the DNA is TGTGCCAGCTCTGGACGGGGTTTTTCACCCCTCCACTTT. It is translated as CASSGRGFSPLHF. The J gene is TRBJ1-6, the V gene TRBV5-5; D gene uncertain. V lost 7 bases and J 9 bases, leaving 14 bases between the germline ends. CDR1 is SGHKS, CDR2 YYEKEE, per germline (reference sequence). The CDR3 consists of 13 residues.

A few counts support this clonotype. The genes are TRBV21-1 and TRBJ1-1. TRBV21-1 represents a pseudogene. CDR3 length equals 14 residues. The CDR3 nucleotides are TGTGCCAGCAGCAATGGTTTGAGGGACACTGAAGCTTTCTTT. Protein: CASSNGLRDTEAFF.

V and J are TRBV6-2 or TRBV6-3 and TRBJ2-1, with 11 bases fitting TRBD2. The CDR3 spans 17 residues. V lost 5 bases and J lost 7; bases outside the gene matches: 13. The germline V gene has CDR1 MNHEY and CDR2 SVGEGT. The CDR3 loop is CASSPWVAGGPGNEQFF. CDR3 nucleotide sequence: TGTGCCAGCAGTCCCTGGGTAGCGGGAGGGCCTGGAAATGAGCAGTTCTTC.

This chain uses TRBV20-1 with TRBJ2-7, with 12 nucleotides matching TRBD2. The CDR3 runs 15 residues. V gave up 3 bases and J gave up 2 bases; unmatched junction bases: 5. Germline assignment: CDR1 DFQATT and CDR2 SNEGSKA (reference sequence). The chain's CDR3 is CSASRLAGGPYEQYV. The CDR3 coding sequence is TGCAGTGCTAGCCGGCTAGCGGGAGGGCCCTACGAGCAGTACGTC.

In DNA form, the CDR3 reads TGTGCCAGCAGTTTAGAACGCAGGGGGCCCTACAATGAGCAGTTCTTC. Protein sequence: CASSLERRGPYNEQFF. The V call is TRBV12-3 or TRBV12-4, the J call TRBJ2-1; 8 bases are shared with TRBD1. This CDR3 spans 16 amino acids. V dropped 1 base and J dropped 2; count of bases not matched to a gene: 4.

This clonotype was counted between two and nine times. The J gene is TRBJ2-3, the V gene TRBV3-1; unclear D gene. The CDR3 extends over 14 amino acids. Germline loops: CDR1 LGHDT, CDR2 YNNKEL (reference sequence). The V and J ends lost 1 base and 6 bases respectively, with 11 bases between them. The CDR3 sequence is CASSQASVLDTQYF. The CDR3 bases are TGTGCCAGCAGCCAAGCATCCGTCCTGGATACGCAGTATTTT.

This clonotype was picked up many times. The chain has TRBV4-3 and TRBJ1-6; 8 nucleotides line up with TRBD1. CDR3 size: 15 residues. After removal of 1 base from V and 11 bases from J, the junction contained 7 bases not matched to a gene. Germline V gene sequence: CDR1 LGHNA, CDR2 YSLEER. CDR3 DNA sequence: TGCGCCAGCAGCCAAGCGGGACAGGTTGGGCCACCCCTCCACTTT. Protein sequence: CASSQAGQVGPPLHF.

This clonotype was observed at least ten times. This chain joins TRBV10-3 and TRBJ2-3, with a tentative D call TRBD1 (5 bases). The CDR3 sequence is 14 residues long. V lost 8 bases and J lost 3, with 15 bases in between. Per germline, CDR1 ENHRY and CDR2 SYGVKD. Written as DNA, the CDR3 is TGTGCCATCCGTGGGGCGCCTGGGACAGATACGCAGTATTTT. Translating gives CAIRGAPGTDTQYF.

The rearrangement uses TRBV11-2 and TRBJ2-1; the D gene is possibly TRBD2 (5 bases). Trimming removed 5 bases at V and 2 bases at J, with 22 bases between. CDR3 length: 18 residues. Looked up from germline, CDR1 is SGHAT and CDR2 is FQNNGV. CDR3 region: CASSPPVDGVNPYNEQFF. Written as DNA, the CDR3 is TGTGCCAGCAGCCCCCCCGTCGACGGGGTCAACCCCTACAATGAGCAGTTCTTC.

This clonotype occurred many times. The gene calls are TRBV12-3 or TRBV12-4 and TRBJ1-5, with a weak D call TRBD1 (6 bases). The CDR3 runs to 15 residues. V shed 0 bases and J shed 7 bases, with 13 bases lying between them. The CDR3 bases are TGTGCCAGCAGTTTAGCTGGGCAGGGGAGGCAGCCCCAGCATTTT. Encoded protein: CASSLAGQGRQPQHF.

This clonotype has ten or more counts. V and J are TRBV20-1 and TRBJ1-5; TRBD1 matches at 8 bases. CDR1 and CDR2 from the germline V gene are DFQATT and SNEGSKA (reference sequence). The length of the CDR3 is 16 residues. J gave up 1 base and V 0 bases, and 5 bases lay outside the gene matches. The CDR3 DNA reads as TGCAGTGCTAGAGATTTTCCAGGGGGCAGCAATCAGCCCCAGCATTTT. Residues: CSARDFPGGSNQPQHF.